The sequence of this TCR beta chain was determined in a study of vaccination and CD4 T cells after COVID-19 (dated 2022 in TCRdb). As for the study more broadly: Every convalescent patient had a positive nasal swab PCR test for SARS-CoV-2, with mild disease in about nine patients and severe disease in one. Each participant got two doses of either the Pfizer-BioNTech BNT162b2 vaccine (n=8) or the Moderna mRNA-1273 vaccine (n=2). In 10 COVID-19 convalescent patients and several infection-naive healthy vaccine recipients, the spike-specific CD4+ TCR repertoire before mRNA vaccination was compared with the repertoire after mRNA vaccination. Control cultures received a CEFX viral epitope pool as the positive control, an HIV-1 Nef peptide pool as the negative control, or no peptide. Post-vaccine blood samples were taken a median of 72 days after the second vaccine dose, with a range of roughly 13 to 250 days. Post-COVID blood samples from convalescent patients were collected a median of 101 days after diagnosis, with a range of 35 to 161 days. Culture stimuli were overlapping spike peptide pools from SARS-CoV-2 and from the common cold coronaviruses HCoV-NL63, HCoV-OC43 and HCoV-229E. Six males and four females were included in the convalescent cohort, with two Hispanic individuals, seven Caucasians, two Asians and one multiracial person represented.

Preparation of the library involved PCR. DNA from cultured CD4+ T cells was subjected to TCR sequencing with the Oncomine TCR Beta short-read assay at the Johns Hopkins FTIC core. Genomic DNA was extracted from the cultured CD4+ T cells with the QIAamp micro DNA kit. Oncomine TCR Beta libraries made from cultured CD4+ T cells were pooled using unique dual indexes and sequenced on an Illumina iSeq 100. The paper's data handling went like this. Non-productive sequences were filtered out, and CDR3s that did not start with C, did not end with F or W, or were shorter than 7 amino acids were discarded. The MANAFEST web application identified antigen-specific clonotypes by comparing peptide-stimulated wells against reference wells and other culture wells. Positive clones required FDR below 0.05, an odds ratio above 5, and productive frequency above 0.1% in at least two of three replicate wells. Cross-reactive clonotypes were defined as significantly expanded in both SARS-CoV-2 spike wells and at least one common cold coronavirus spike condition. CDR3 homology was assessed with Levenshtein distances (stringdist) and unrooted phylogenetic trees (ape) in R version 3.6.1. Using fastp at Q25 and MiXCR, TCRdb reprocessed the public reads and kept productive beta chains. Under each unique CDR3 protein, matching rows form one entry showing the most common genes and DNA. TCRdb, not the original authors, processed these V and J calls. This sample has 15,000 to 20,000 distinct CDR3 sequences in its table, and roughly 29% of those were observed once. The leading ten clones occupy approximately 10% of the sample.

Paper-wide results and their limitations: Of the vaccine-specific clones found in convalescent patients, nearly all (304 of 307) were mono-reactive for SARS-CoV-2 spike instead of being cross-reactive with common cold coronaviruses. Only a relatively small number of convalescent patients were included in the study, and early timepoints following natural infection were not analyzed. An increase in the median number of SARS-CoV-2-reactive clonotypes from approximately 20 after infection to approximately 41 after vaccination was observed, but the change was not found to be significant. In convalescent patients, a median around 90% of post-vaccine SARS-CoV-2-reactive clones were detected only after vaccination, suggesting vaccine-specific priming.

The treatment or condition label for this specimen denotes: approximately 9-day PBMC culture with coronavirus spike peptide pools or control peptides (ViraFEST assay). The ViraFEST assay, used in the study, expanded antigen-specific T cells with peptide pools and then identified the expanded clonotypes through TCR sequencing. The positive SARS-CoV-2 PCR tests of the convalescent patients were dated from March to December 2020, before the Alpha, Beta and Delta variants emerged in the United States. Approximately 2.1 million PBMCs per well were cultured in IMDM with approximately 5% human AB serum and approximately 9.1 IU/ml IL-2, plus 10 ug/ml peptide pools. On days 3 and 7, half of the culture medium was replaced with fresh IL-2-containing medium. After about 10 days of culture, CD4+ T cells were isolated by negative selection using the EasySep CD4+ T cell isolation kit. Ficoll-Paque Plus gradient centrifugation was used to isolate PBMCs from whole blood, and the isolated PBMCs were then either used fresh or cryopreserved at -140C. Each culture condition was generally run in triplicate wells.

Of note for this clonotype: Its antigen remains undetermined. The record has no base qualities; no much larger clone is one base away.

The sequenced sample consisted of cultured CD4+ T cells from blood. The TCR comes from a human donor with COVID-19.

The nucleotide sequence reads as follows: TGTGCCAGCAGCTTAGAGGGTGCCCTACTAGAGACCCAGTACTTC. Translated, it gives CASSLEGALLETQYF. Here the chain combines TRBV11-2 and TRBJ2-5; no confident D gene assignment can be made. The CDR3 goes from the cysteine to the phenylalanine over 15 residues. This entry keeps only the CDR3 DNA: 45 bases, framed from base 1. V lost 0 bases and J lost 4 bases; the stretch between them is 12 bases long. CDR1 SGHAT and CDR2 FQNNGV were looked up in the germline V gene.